The 27 T cell receptor beta chains presented below share a single source sample, sequenced in a study of control samples from healthy donors and cancer patients. Only in-frame clones appear in the TCRdb table, and some are missing; sequencing was by immunoSEQ multiplex PCR. The sample lists about 82,000 clones, roughly 93% occurring once. Sequencing was carried out using blood. The receptors shown here come from a woman younger than 35 in good health.

CDR3 nucleotides: TGTGCCAGCAGCGATGGAAACAGGGGTGAGAATCAGCCCCAGCATTTT. Translated: CASSDGNRGENQPQHF. This rearrangement joins TRBV7-9 to TRBJ1-5; 7 nucleotides align to TRBD1. CDR3 size: 16 residues. J gave up 4 bases and V 5 bases, and 11 bases lay outside the gene matches. The germline V gene has CDR1 SEHNR and CDR2 FQNEAQ (reference sequence).

The rearrangement uses TRBV11-2 and TRBJ1-2; maybe TRBD1 (5 bases). Germline CDR1 SGHAT, CDR2 FQNNGV. The CDR3 consists of 15 residues. Trimming took off 0 bases at V and 4 bases at J, with 12 bases between the two ends. The CDR3 DNA reads as TGTGCCAGCAGCTTAGATTTTGCCGGGGCCTATGGCTACACCTTC. It yields the protein CASSLDFAGAYGYTF.

As DNA, the CDR3 is TGTGCCAGTACAGGGCAGGGGGCCGTCGTAGACTATGGCTACACCTTC. Amino acids: CASTGQGAVVDYGYTF. The rearrangement uses TRBV19 and TRBJ1-2, with TRBD1 identical over 8 bases. The CDR3 is 16 residues long. V lost 7 bases and J lost 3; bases outside the gene matches: 13. Germline CDR1 and CDR2: LNHDA and SQIVND (reference sequence).

This clone was seen a few times. The V gene is TRBV5-4, the J gene TRBJ2-2, with no clear D. Germline V gene sequence: CDR1 SGHNT, CDR2 YYREEE (reference sequence). The CDR3 is made up of 13 amino acids. V lost 4 bases to trimming and J lost 7 bases, with 11 bases between them. The CDR3 DNA sequence: TGTGCCAGCAGCGTACTGAACGGCGGGGAGCTGTTTTTT. Protein: CASSVLNGGELFF.

V is TRBV19 and J is TRBJ2-6; D perhaps matches TRBD2 (6 bases). This CDR3 spans 17 amino acids. V lost 5 bases and J 0 bases, leaving 14 bases between the germline ends. From germline, CDR1 is LNHDA and CDR2 SQIVND (reference sequence). The CDR3 DNA is TGTGCCAGTAGTGAAACCGGGAGCCTCTCTGGGGCCAACGTCCTGACTTTC. As protein: CASSETGSLSGANVLTF. The variable domain in full, completed from reference TRBV19 and TRBJ2-6, reads DGGITQSPKYLFRKEGQNVTLSCEQNLNHDAMYWYRQDPGQGLRLIYYSQIVNDFQKGDIAEGYSVSREKKESFPLTVTSAQKNPTAFYLCASSETGSLSGANVLTFGAGSRLTVL.

The chain recombines TRBV4-3 with TRBJ2-7, with D tentatively TRBD1 or TRBD2 (5 bases each). Germline-derived CDR1 and CDR2 are LGHNA and YSLEER. V was cut by 1 base and J by 2 bases, with 21 bases left in between. This CDR3 has 18 residues. Written as DNA, the CDR3 is TGCGCCAGCAGCCAAGGTATACAGTTCGAGGGGCCGGCCTACGAGCAGTACTTC. As protein: CASSQGIQFEGPAYEQYF.

The rearrangement joins TRBV7-8 to TRBJ1-5; the D gene is possibly TRBD1 (5 bases). Trimming took off 0 bases at V and 7 bases at J, with 19 bases between the two ends. The CDR3 loop spans 17 amino acids. Germline assignment: CDR1 SGHVS and CDR2 FQNEAQ. The CDR3 sequence: CASSLAQAGREGQPQHF. The CDR3 nucleotides read TGTGCCAGCAGCTTAGCGCAGGCGGGGCGGGAGGGCCAGCCCCAGCATTTT. Complete variable domain (other parts from reference TRBV7-8 and TRBJ1-5): GAGVSQSPRYKVAKRGQDVALRCDPISGHVSLFWYQQALGQGPEFLTYFQNEAQLDKSGLPSDRFFAERPEGSVSTLKIQRTQQEDSAVYLCASSLAQAGREGQPQHFGDGTRLSIL.

The chain carries TRBV5-1 and TRBJ2-7, with a weak D call TRBD2 (7 bases). The CDR3 extends over 14 amino acids. Trimming shortened V by 0 bases and J by 3 bases, and 10 bases separated the two germline ends. Germline lookup yields CDR1 SGHRS and CDR2 YFSETQ. CDR3 DNA: TGCGCCAGCAGCTTGGCGGGGGGCGACTACGAGCAGTACTTC. The encoded protein is CASSLAGGDYEQYF.

The chain couples TRBV2 to TRBJ2-2, with D possibly matching TRBD2 (6 bases). Trimming stripped 4 bases from V and 4 bases from J, with 10 bases between. This CDR3 comprises 14 residues. CDR1 and CDR2 (germline): SNHLY, FYNNEI. As DNA, the CDR3 is TGTGCCAGCAGTGTACTAGCAAGCACCGGGGAGCTGTTTTTT. This translates into CASSVLASTGELFF. The full variable domain, its missing parts supplied by reference TRBV2 and TRBJ2-2, is EPEVTQTPSHQVTQMGQEVILRCVPISNHLYFYWYRQILGQKVEFLVSFYNNEISEKSEIFDDQFSVERPDGSNFTLKIRSTKLEDSAMYFCASSVLASTGELFFGEGSRLTVL.

The chain carries TRBV6-1 and TRBJ2-1; 9 bases align to TRBD2. The CDR3 runs 14 residues. Germline V gives CDR1 MNHNS, CDR2 SASEGT. V lost 5 bases to trimming and J lost 5 bases; unmatched junction nucleotides: 4. CDR3 sequence reads: CASSQGLADNEQFF. CDR3 sequence (DNA): TGTGCCAGCAGTCAGGGACTAGCTGACAATGAGCAGTTCTTC.

V is TRBV5-1 and J is TRBJ1-4, with 8 positions matching TRBD1. With 3 bases clipped from V and 3 bases from J, the junction kept 4 bases outside the gene matches. This CDR3 contains 15 residues. Germline-derived CDR1 and CDR2 are SGHRS and YFSETQ. For the CDR3, the DNA is TGCGCCAGCAGCTCCAAGACAGGGGCTAATGAAAAACTGTTTTTT. Its protein is CASSSKTGANEKLFF.

J is TRBJ2-7 and V is TRBV10-2; D not certain. Germline CDR1 is WSHSY and CDR2 is SAAADI. Trimming took 7 bases from V and 3 from J, leaving 10 bases between them. The CDR3 contains 12 residues. The CDR3 DNA follows: TGCGCCAGCACAAACACCTTCTACGAGCAGTACTTC. It codes for CASTNTFYEQYF.

This chain connects TRBV9 to TRBJ2-5; D is uncertain. V shed 2 bases and J shed 1 base, with 12 bases lying between them. The CDR3 has 15 amino acids. Germline V lookup: CDR1 SGDLS, CDR2 YYNGEE. CDR3 bases: TGTGCCAGCAGCGTTACGGTAGAGACCCAAGAGACCCAGTACTTC. It specifies CASSVTVETQETQYF.

This clone has just one count. Here the CDR3 reads CASSVVGGSITDTQYF. CDR3 nucleotide sequence: TGTGCCAGCAGCGTAGTAGGGGGGAGTATCACAGATACGCAGTATTTT. This chain joins TRBV9 and TRBJ2-3; D possibly matches TRBD1 or TRBD2 (6 bases each). The CDR3 loop spans 16 amino acids. Germline CDR1 is SGDLS and CDR2 is YYNGEE. Trimming shortened V by 0 bases and J by 2 bases, and 13 bases separated the two germline ends.

The chain links TRBV6-5 to TRBJ2-3, with 12 bases lining up with TRBD1. Germline lookup yields CDR1 MNHEY and CDR2 SVGAGI. The CDR3 contains 15 residues. V lost 6 bases to trimming and J lost 4 bases; unmatched junction nucleotides: 5. The CDR3 protein is CASSAGQGAADTQYF. DNA for the CDR3: TGTGCCAGCAGCGCGGGACAGGGGGCCGCAGATACGCAGTATTTT.

The chain couples TRBV28 to TRBJ2-1; 8 bases agree with TRBD1. The CDR3 runs 15 residues. V lost 5 bases, J lost 5 bases, and 8 bases stayed unmatched. The germline V gene encodes CDR1 MDHEN and CDR2 SYDVKM. In DNA, the CDR3 is TGTGCCAGCAGTCCAACCGGGACAGGAAACAATGAGCAGTTCTTC. Encoded protein: CASSPTGTGNNEQFF.

This chain uses TRBV29-1 with TRBJ1-2; the D is unclear. This CDR3 spans 15 amino acids. Germline V gives CDR1 SQVTM, CDR2 ANQGSEA. V was cut by 2 bases and J by 4 bases, with 17 bases left in between. CDR3 loop: CSVELAAKMGYGYTF. The CDR3 DNA reads TGCAGCGTTGAACTGGCCGCTAAGATGGGCTATGGCTACACCTTC.

The count of this clone is one. The J gene is TRBJ2-5, the V gene TRBV10-3; D is undetermined. V was pared by 6 bases and J by 3 bases, with 11 bases between. This CDR3 is 13 amino acids long. The germline V gene encodes CDR1 ENHRY and CDR2 SYGVKD. CDR3 amino acids: CAISPLGKETQYF. Written as DNA, the CDR3 is TGTGCCATCAGCCCCTTAGGGAAAGAGACCCAGTACTTC.

The V call is TRBV4-1, the J call TRBJ1-6, with D unclear. V was shortened by 0 bases and J by 6 bases, with 18 bases between the two germline ends. Germline lookup yields CDR1 MGHRA and CDR2 YSYEKL. The CDR3 has 18 amino acids. CDR3 protein: CASSQEFMAGSSNSPLHF. In DNA, the CDR3 is TGCGCCAGCAGCCAAGAGTTCATGGCCGGGTCTAGTAATTCACCCCTCCACTTT.

This chain connects TRBV6-6 to TRBJ2-1; 8 nucleotides agree with TRBD2. Per germline, CDR1 MNHNY and CDR2 SVGAGI (reference sequence). V lost 0 bases, J lost 8 bases, and 6 bases stayed unmatched. The CDR3 runs to 15 residues. CDR3 sequence (DNA): TGTGCCAGCAGTTACTCTGGACTAGCTTATTATGAGCAGTTCTTC. This gives the protein CASSYSGLAYYEQFF.

The rearrangement uses TRBV5-6 and TRBJ1-5; D remains ambiguous. Germline V gene sequence: CDR1 SGHDT, CDR2 YYEEEE. The CDR3 extends over 14 amino acids. V gave up 2 bases and J gave up 7 bases, with 13 bases separating them. CDR3 DNA sequence: TGTGCCAGCAGCTTACGCCAGTCAGCCCAGCCCCAGCATTTT. It is translated as CASSLRQSAQPQHF. Combining the CDR3 with reference TRBV5-6 and TRBJ1-5 gives the whole variable domain DAGVTQSPTHLIKTRGQQVTLRCSPKSGHDTVSWYQQALGQGPQFIFQYYEEEERQRGNFPDRFSGHQFPNYSSELNVNALLLGDSALYLCASSLRQSAQPQHFGDGTRLSIL.

This sequence joins TRBV7-2 and TRBJ2-5, with 10 bases fitting TRBD2. V gave up 7 bases and J gave up 2 bases; unmatched junction bases: 4. Per germline, CDR1 SGHTA and CDR2 FQGNSA. There are 14 residues in the CDR3. CDR3 coding DNA: TGTGCCAGCAAAGCGGGAGGGCCTCAAGAGACCCAGTACTTC. Its translation is CASKAGGPQETQYF.

J is TRBJ2-3 and V is TRBV19; no clear D gene. CDR3 length: 14 residues. V gave up 5 bases and J gave up 1 base, with 10 bases separating them. Germline CDR1 LNHDA, CDR2 SQIVND (reference sequence). CDR3 DNA: TGTGCCAGTAGTCCAGAAACAGGCACAGATACGCAGTATTTT. This gives the protein CASSPETGTDTQYF. Together with reference TRBV19 and TRBJ2-3, the CDR3 gives the full variable domain: DGGITQSPKYLFRKEGQNVTLSCEQNLNHDAMYWYRQDPGQGLRLIYYSQIVNDFQKGDIAEGYSVSREKKESFPLTVTSAQKNPTAFYLCASSPETGTDTQYFGPGTRLTVL.

The chain is built from TRBV5-1 and TRBJ1-1; D not resolved. Trimming took off 0 bases at V and 8 bases at J, with 8 bases between the two ends. Germline values: CDR1 SGHRS, CDR2 YFSETQ. The CDR3 totals 12 residues. CDR3 sequence: CASSLGKSEAFF. CDR3 coding DNA: TGCGCCAGCAGCTTGGGGAAATCAGAAGCTTTCTTT.

V usage is TRBV24-1 and J usage is TRBJ1-5; a possible D gene is TRBD1 (5 bases). The V and J ends lost 4 bases and 7 bases respectively, with 10 bases between them. The CDR3 contains 13 residues. CDR1 and CDR2 from the germline V gene are KGHDR and SFDVKD. The CDR3 spells CATSEDGAQPQHF. In DNA form, the CDR3 reads TGTGCCACCAGTGAAGATGGGGCCCAGCCCCAGCATTTT.

The V call is TRBV3-1 (or the pseudogene TRBV3-2), the J call TRBJ2-7; the D gene is possibly TRBD2 (6 bases). Per the germline V gene, CDR1 is LGHDT and CDR2 is YNNKEL (reference sequence). Trimming removed 1 base from V and 1 base from J, with 11 bases in between. The CDR3 extends over 15 amino acids. The CDR3 region has the DNA TGTGCCAGCAGCCAAGGGATTAGCGGATCCTACGAGCAGTACTTC. Translation gives CASSQGISGSYEQYF.

This sequence joins TRBV10-1 and TRBJ2-7; D is perhaps TRBD1 (6 bases). In germline, CDR1 is WNHNN, CDR2 SYGVQD (reference sequence). The CDR3 extends over 17 amino acids. Deletions cut 6 bases from V and 5 bases from J, with 26 bases between. CDR3 sequence reads: CASRDNRASLICHEQYF. In DNA, the CDR3 is TGCGCCAGCAGGGATAACAGGGCCTCCCTGATTTGTCACGAGCAGTACTTC.